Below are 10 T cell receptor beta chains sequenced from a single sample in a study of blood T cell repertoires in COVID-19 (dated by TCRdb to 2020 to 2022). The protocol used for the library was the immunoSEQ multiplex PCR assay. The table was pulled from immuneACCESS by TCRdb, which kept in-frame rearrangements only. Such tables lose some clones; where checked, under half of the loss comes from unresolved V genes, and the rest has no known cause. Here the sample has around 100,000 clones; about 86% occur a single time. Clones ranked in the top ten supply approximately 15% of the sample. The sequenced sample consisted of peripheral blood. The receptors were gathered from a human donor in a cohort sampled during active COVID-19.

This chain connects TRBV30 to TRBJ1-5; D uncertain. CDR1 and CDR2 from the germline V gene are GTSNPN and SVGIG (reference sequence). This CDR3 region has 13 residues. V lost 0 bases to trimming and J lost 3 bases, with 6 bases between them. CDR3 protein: CAWSVSFNQPQHF. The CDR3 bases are TGTGCCTGGAGTGTCAGTTTCAATCAGCCCCAGCATTTT.

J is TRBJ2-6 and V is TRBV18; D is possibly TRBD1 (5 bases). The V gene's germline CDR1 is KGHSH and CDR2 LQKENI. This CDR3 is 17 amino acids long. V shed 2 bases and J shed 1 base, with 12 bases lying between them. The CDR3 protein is CASSPKGATSGANVLTF. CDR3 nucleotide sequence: TGTGCCAGCTCACCAAAAGGGGCCACTTCTGGGGCCAACGTCCTGACTTTC.

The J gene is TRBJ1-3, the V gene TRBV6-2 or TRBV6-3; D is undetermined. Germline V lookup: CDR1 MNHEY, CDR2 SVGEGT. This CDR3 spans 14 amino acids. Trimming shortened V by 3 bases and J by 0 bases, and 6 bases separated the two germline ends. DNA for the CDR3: TGTGCCAGCAGTTATTCCGGCTCTGGAAACACCATATATTTT. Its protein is CASSYSGSGNTIYF.

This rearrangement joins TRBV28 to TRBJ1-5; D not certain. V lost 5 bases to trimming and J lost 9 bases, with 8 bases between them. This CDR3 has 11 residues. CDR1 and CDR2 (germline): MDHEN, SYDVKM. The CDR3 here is CASSISWPQHF. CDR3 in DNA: TGTGCCAGCAGTATCTCTTGGCCCCAGCATTTT. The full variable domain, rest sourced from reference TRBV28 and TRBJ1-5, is DVKVTQSSRYLVKRTGEKVFLECVQDMDHENMFWYRQDPGLGLRLIYFSYDVKMKEKGDIPEGYSVSREKKERFSLILESASTNQTSMYLCASSISWPQHFGDGTRLSIL.

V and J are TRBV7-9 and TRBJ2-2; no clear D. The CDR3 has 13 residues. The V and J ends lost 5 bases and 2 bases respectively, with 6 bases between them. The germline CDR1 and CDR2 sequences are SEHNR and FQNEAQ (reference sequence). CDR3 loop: CASSPVNTGELFF. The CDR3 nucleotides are TGTGCCAGCAGCCCCGTTAACACCGGGGAGCTGTTTTTT.

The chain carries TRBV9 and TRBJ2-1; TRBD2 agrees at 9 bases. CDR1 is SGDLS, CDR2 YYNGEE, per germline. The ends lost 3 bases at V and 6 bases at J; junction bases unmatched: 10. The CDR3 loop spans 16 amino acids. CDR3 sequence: CASSGDSGGGFNEQFF. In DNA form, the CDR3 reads TGTGCCAGCAGCGGGGATAGCGGGGGAGGTTTCAATGAGCAGTTCTTC.

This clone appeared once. CDR3: CASSPMGGTEAFF. The CDR3 coding sequence is TGTGCCAGCAGCCCAATGGGGGGAACTGAAGCTTTCTTT. The rearrangement joins TRBV4-2 to TRBJ1-1, with D maybe TRBD1 (5 bases). The V end was cut by 4 bases, the J end by 5 bases, with 11 bases between. Germline CDR1 is LGHNA and CDR2 is YNFKEQ. The length of the CDR3 is 13 residues.

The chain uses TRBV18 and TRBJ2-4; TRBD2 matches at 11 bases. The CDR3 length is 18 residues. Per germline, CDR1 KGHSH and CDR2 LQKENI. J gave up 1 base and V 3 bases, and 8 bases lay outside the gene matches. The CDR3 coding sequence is TGTGCCAGCTCACCTCTAGCGGGGGGCGCCCGGGCCAAAAACATTCAGTACTTC. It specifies CASSPLAGGARAKNIQYF.

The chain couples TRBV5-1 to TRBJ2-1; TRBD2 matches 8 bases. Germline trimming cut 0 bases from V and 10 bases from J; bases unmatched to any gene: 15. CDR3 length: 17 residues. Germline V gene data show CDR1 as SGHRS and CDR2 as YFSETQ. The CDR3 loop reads CASSLDPSGRNGPEQFF. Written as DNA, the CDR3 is TGCGCCAGCAGCTTGGATCCTAGCGGGCGAAACGGTCCGGAGCAGTTCTTC.

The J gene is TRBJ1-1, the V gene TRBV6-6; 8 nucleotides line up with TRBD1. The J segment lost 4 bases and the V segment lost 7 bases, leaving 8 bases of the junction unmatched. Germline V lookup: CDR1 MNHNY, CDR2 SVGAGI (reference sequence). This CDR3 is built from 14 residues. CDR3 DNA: TGTGCCAGCAAGGCAGGGGGCGATAGCACTGAAGCTTTCTTT. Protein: CASKAGGDSTEAFF.